This TCR beta chain derives from a study of cytomegalovirus exposure and HLA in healthy donors. Study-wide results and limits: For cytomegalovirus status, the classifier reportedly gave diagnoses with high specificity and sensitivity. Most TCRs appeared rarely, but some public TCRs recurred in many donors.

Method: immunoSEQ multiplex PCR; TCRdb's copy keeps in-frame clones and lacks some. The table has some 170,000 clones, just under 90% seen once. J gave up 0 bases and V 2 bases, and 11 bases lay outside the gene matches. Germline V gene lookup returns CDR1 SGHVS and CDR2 FQNEAQ. The CDR3 runs to 18 residues. Comments on this clone: What it binds is unknown.

Sequencing was carried out using PBMCs. This chain joins TRBV7-8 and TRBJ1-2; 8 nucleotides align to TRBD1. This TCR derives from a woman aged 30 to 39 in good health and CMV-seronegative. The CDR3 sequence is CASSLRGQGPLPNYGYTF. For the CDR3, the DNA is TGTGCCAGCAGCTTAAGAGGACAGGGCCCTCTTCCTAACTATGGCTACACCTTC.